At least ten counts were recorded for the clone carrying this TCR beta chain. Its antigen is undetermined. The CDR3 has 13 amino acids. Trimming removed 2 bases at V and 3 bases at J, with 8 bases between. Germline V gene sequence: CDR1 SGHRS, CDR2 YFSETQ. The data are from a study of human T cells and chemical hapten exposure. Findings and caveats of the study: Patch test score was positively correlated with the counts of TCRs that had expanded at PT1.

The time point denotes: pre-sensitization, week 0. As for treatment: therapeutic diphenylcyclopropenone sensitization with weekly scalp DPC. Every donor had alopecia and was 18 to 70 years old; all were suitable for DPC. MiXCR was run by TCRdb on the RACE reads, yielding one entry per CDR3 protein. The profile shows approximately 260,000 distinct CDR3 sequences, approximately 7.5% of them singletons. Sequenced here: whole blood, sampled in connection with sensitization to the hapten diphenylcyclopropenone (DPC). The chain carries TRBV5-1 and TRBJ1-2, with D maybe TRBD1 (6 bases). This TCR was sampled from a young man with alopecia areata. Some clones in this sample may be carry-over from other donors' samples. In nucleotides, the CDR3 is TGCGCCAGCAGCTTAGAGGGGGACTATGGCTACACCTTC. It yields the protein CASSLEGDYGYTF. Full variable domain (outside the CDR3, taken from reference TRBV5-1 and TRBJ1-2): KAGVTQTPRYLIKTRGQQVTLSCSPISGHRSVSWYQQTPGQGLQFLFEYFSETQRNKGNFPGRFSGRQFSNSRSEMNVSTLELGDSALYLCASSLEGDYGYTFGSGTRLTVV.